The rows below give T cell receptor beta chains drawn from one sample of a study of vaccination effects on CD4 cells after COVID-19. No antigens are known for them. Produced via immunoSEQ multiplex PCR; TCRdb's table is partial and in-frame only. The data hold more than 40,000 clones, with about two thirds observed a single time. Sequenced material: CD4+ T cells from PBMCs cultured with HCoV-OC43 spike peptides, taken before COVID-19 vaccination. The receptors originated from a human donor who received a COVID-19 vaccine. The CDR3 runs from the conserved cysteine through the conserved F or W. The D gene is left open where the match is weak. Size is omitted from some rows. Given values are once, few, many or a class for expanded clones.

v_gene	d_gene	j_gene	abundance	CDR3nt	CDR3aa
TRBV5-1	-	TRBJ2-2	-	TGCGCCAGCAGCTTGGCGGGACAGAACACCGGGGAGCTGTTTTTT	CASSLAGQNTGELFF
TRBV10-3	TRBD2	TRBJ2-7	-	TGTGCCATCAGGCATAGCGGGGGGGCCTACGAGCAGTACTTC	CAIRHSGGAYEQYF
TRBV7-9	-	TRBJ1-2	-	TGTGCCAGCAGCTTAGGGACTTTCGCGGGGGATGGCTACACCTTC	CASSLGTFAGDGYTF
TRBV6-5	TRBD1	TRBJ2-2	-	TGTGCCAGCAGTCGCACAGGGGGCCACACCGGGGAGCTGTTTTTT	CASSRTGGHTGELFF
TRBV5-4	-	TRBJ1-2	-	TGTGCCAGCAGCTTGGAACCGAACTATGGCTACACCTTC	CASSLEPNYGYTF
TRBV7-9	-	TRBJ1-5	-	TGTGCCAGCAGCTTTGACAATAGCAATCAGCCCCAGCATTTT	CASSFDNSNQPQHF
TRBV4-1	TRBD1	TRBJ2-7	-	TGCGCCAGCAGCCAAGATCTCACAGGGGGACGAGGCCGCGAGCAGTACTTC	CASSQDLTGGRGREQYF
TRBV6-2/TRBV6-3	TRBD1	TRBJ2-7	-	TGTGCCAGCAGTTACTCGGACAGGGGCGAGCAGTACTTC	CASSYSDRGEQYF
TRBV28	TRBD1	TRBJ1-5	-	TGTGCCAGCAGACTTGGGACAGGTCAAGGCAATCAGCCCCAGCATTTT	CASRLGTGQGNQPQHF
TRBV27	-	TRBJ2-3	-	TGTGCCAGCAGTGGCGGAGTATACACAGATACGCAGTATTTT	CASSGGVYTDTQYF
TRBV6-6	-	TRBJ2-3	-	TGTGCCAGCAGTCGGACAGTGTCTTCCCCCACAGATACGCAGTATTTT	CASSRTVSSPTDTQYF
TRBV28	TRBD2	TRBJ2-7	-	TGTGCCAGCAGTTTACCAGCGGGAGCCTACGAGCAGTACTTC	CASSLPAGAYEQYF
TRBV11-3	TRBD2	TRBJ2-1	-	TGTGCCAGCAGCGGAAGCGGGAGCCGGTCCTACAATGAGCAGTTCTTC	CASSGSGSRSYNEQFF
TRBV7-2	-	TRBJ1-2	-	TGTGCCAGCAGCTTCGGGCAGGGGCGCGGCTACACCTTC	CASSFGQGRGYTF
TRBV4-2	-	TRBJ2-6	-	TGTGCCAGCAGCCAAGGGATGGGGGGCTGGGGGGCCAACGTCCTGACTTTC	CASSQGMGGWGANVLTF
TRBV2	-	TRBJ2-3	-	TGTGCCAGCAGTGAAGGTGGGGGTAGCACAGATACGCAGTATTTT	CASSEGGGSTDTQYF
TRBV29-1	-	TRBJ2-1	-	TGCAGCGTTGTACTAGTCTCCTACAATGAGCAGTTCTTC	CSVVLVSYNEQFF
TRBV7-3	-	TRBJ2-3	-	TGTGCCAGCAGCCAAGGGGGGAGCACAGATACGCAGTATTTT	CASSQGGSTDTQYF
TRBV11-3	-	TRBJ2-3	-	TGTGCCAGCAGCTTAGATAGGAATACGCAGTATTTT	CASSLDRNTQYF
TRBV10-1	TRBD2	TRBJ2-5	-	TGCGCCAGCAGTGAGCCGGGGGACAGAGCGGGGGGTAAACAAGAGACCCAGTACTTC	CASSEPGDRAGGKQETQYF
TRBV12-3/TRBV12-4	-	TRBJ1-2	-	TGTGCCAGCAGTTACGGGTTTGGCTACACCTTC	CASSYGFGYTF
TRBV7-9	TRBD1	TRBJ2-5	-	TGTGCCAGCAGCCCCGGGACAGGGAAGTACCAAGAGACCCAGTACTTC	CASSPGTGKYQETQYF
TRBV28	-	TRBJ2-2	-	TGTGCCAGCAGTGCAGGGGCCGGGGAGCTGTTTTTT	CASSAGAGELFF
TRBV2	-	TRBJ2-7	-	TGTGCCAGCAGCGTGGACCGATCCTACGAGCAGTACTTC	CASSVDRSYEQYF
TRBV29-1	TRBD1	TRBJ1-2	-	TGCAGCTCCCGGGACAGGGGAAATGGCTACACCTTC	CSSRDRGNGYTF
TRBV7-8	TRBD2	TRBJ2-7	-	TGTGCCAGCAGCTCCGGTTGGGAGGGCGAGCAGTACTTC	CASSSGWEGEQYF
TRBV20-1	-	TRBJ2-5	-	TGCAGTGCTACGCCGTGGCGAGCCCAGTACTTC	CSATPWRAQYF
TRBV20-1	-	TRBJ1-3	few	TGCAGTGCTAGTGCGGGACACCGAAACACCATATATTTT	CSASAGHRNTIYF
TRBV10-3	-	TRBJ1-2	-	TGTGCCATCAGTGAGTCGACCCTAAACTATGGCTACACCTTC	CAISESTLNYGYTF
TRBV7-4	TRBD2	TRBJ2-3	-	TGTGCCAGCAGCTTAGAGACTAGCGGGCATAGCACAGATACGCAGTATTTT	CASSLETSGHSTDTQYF
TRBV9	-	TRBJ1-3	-	TGTGCCAGCAGCCTGGGTGGAAACACCATATATTTT	CASSLGGNTIYF
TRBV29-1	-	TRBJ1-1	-	TGCAGCGTCACTCAAGGGGCTTATATGAACACTGAAGCTTTCTTT	CSVTQGAYMNTEAFF
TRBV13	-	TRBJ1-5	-	TGTGCCAGCAGCTTCCGGGCAGCTGATCAGCCCCAGCATTTT	CASSFRAADQPQHF
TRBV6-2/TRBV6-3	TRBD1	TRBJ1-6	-	TGTGCCAGCAGTTACTCGGGACAGGTCTTCTATAATTCACCCCTCCACTTT	CASSYSGQVFYNSPLHF
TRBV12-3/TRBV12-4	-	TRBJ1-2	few	TGTGCCAGCAGTTTAGGGGTAGGTGGCTACACCTTC	CASSLGVGGYTF
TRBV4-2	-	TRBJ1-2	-	TGTGCCAGCAGCCAAGATCGGGGATCTAACTATGGCTACACCTTC	CASSQDRGSNYGYTF
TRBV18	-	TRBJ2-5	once	TGTGCCAGCTCACCACAGCGGGAGACCCAGTACTTC	CASSPQRETQYF
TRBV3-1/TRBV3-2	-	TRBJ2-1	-	TGTGCCAGCAGCCATGGACTACCCCTTAGATCTAATGAGCAGTTCTTC	CASSHGLPLRSNEQFF
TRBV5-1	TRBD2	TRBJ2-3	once	TGCGCCAGCAGCTTAGGACTAGCGGGGTCGGATACGCAGTATTTT	CASSLGLAGSDTQYF
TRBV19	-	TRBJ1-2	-	TGTGCCAGTAGAGAATCTTCAACAGGGAACCCCTATGGCTACACCTTC	CASRESSTGNPYGYTF
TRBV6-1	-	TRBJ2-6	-	TGTGCCAGCAGTGACACTTACCTATCTATCGGGGCCAACGTCCTGACTTTC	CASSDTYLSIGANVLTF
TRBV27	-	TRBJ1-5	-	TGTGCCAGCAGCTCTACCGGGACGGGAAATCAGCCCCAGCATTTT	CASSSTGTGNQPQHF
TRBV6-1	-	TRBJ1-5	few	TGTGCCAGCAGTGAAAGGAGTCAGCCCCAGCATTTT	CASSERSQPQHF
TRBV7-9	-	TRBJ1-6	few	TGTGCCAGCACCACCGGGTATTCACCCCTCCACTTT	CASTTGYSPLHF
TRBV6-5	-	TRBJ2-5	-	TGTGCCAGCAGCGAGGTCGGGATTGGGGAGACCCAGTACTTC	CASSEVGIGETQYF
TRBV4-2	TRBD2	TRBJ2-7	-	TGTGCCAGCAGCCAAGACCTAGCGGGGGGGCGAGAGCAGTACTTC	CASSQDLAGGREQYF
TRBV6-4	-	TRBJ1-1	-	TGTGCCAGCAGCCCGGGACAAACCAACACTGAAGCTTTCTTT	CASSPGQTNTEAFF
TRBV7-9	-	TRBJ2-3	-	TGTGCCAGCAGCCTGGGCGCAGATACGCAGTATTTT	CASSLGADTQYF
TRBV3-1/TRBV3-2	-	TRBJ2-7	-	TGTGCCAGCAGCCAAGGTACAGGCCCCCGGAACGAGCAGTACTTC	CASSQGTGPRNEQYF
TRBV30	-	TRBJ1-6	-	TGTGCCTGGAGTTCTCCAAATTCACCCCTCCACTTT	CAWSSPNSPLHF
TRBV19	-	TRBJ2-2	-	TGTGCCAGTAGTATGGGGACGGGAAACACCGGGGAGCTGTTTTTT	CASSMGTGNTGELFF
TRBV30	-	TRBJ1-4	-	TGTGCCTGGAGTGCCAATGAAAAACTGTTTTTT	CAWSANEKLFF
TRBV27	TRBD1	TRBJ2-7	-	TGTGCCAGCAGTTCGACAGGGACGACGGGCGAGCAGTACTTC	CASSSTGTTGEQYF
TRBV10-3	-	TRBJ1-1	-	TGTGCCATCAGAGGCTCGGTTAACACTGAAGCTTTCTTT	CAIRGSVNTEAFF